This entry lists 22 T cell receptor beta chains sequenced from one sample in a study of T cell repertoires in cytomegalovirus infection. TCRdb reprocessed the reads via MiXCR and lists one record per CDR3 protein. The sample records some 800,000 distinct CDR3 sequences, about 33% being singletons. These TCRs are of unknown antigen specificity. This material consisted of cultured CD8+ T cells from PBMCs, taken from culture after CMV antigen stimulation. The receptors derive from a human donor in good health (CMV status not recorded). Some clones in this sample may be carry-over from other donors' samples.

This clonotype was counted at least ten times. This chain links TRBV11-3 with TRBJ2-3, with a weak D call TRBD1 (6 bases). Between the trimmed V and J ends, which lost 5 bases and 1 base, there was a span of 13 bases. The CDR3 consists of 15 residues. Germline CDR1 reads SGHNT; CDR2 reads YENEEA. The DNA of the CDR3 is TGTGCCAGCAGCCCCCAGGGGTTACGCACAGATACGCAGTATTTT. Protein: CASSPQGLRTDTQYF.

This clonotype has a count of ten or more. The genes are TRBV7-3 and TRBJ2-3; 7 bases agree with TRBD2. CDR1 is SGHTA, CDR2 FQGTGA, per germline. Unmatched junction bases numbered 14, after V lost 5 bases and J lost 0 bases. This CDR3 has 18 residues. The CDR3 nucleotides are TGTGCCAGCAGCCCACGTTGGGGGGGGGACCCTAGCACAGATACGCAGTATTTT. Amino acid sequence: CASSPRWGGDPSTDTQYF.

About this clonotype itself: This clone may be a read error of a much larger clone one base away. The genes are TRBV6-5 and TRBJ2-2; D gene ambiguous. The germline V gene encodes CDR1 MNHEY and CDR2 SVGAGI. V was cut by 3 bases and J by 7 bases, with 9 bases left in between. The CDR3 is 13 amino acids. The CDR3 DNA sequence: TGTGCCAGCAGTTATCACGGCGACGGGGAGCTGTTTTTT. Amino acids: CASSYHGDGELFF.

The chain is built from TRBV27 and TRBJ2-1; D is unresolved. This CDR3 contains 12 residues. V lost 6 bases and J lost 5, with 8 bases in between. The germline gives CDR1 MNHEY, CDR2 SMNVEV (reference sequence). The CDR3 sequence: CASSFVDNEQFF. The DNA of the CDR3 is TGTGCCAGCAGCTTCGTCGACAATGAGCAGTTCTTC.

Details on this clonotype: Compared with germline, one end of the junction differs, possibly owing to a read error. The gene calls are TRBV6-6 and TRBJ2-7, with 8 bases identical to TRBD1. Germline V gives CDR1 MNHNY, CDR2 SVGAGI (reference sequence). The CDR3 is 14 residues long. Here the CDR3 DNA reads TGTGCCAGCAGTGTACAGGGGGTTACCTACAAGCAGTACTTC. Encoded protein: CASSVQGVTYKQYF.

The chain uses TRBV27 and TRBJ1-2; D perhaps matches TRBD1 (6 bases). CDR1 is MNHEY, CDR2 SMNVEV, per germline (reference sequence). CDR3 length equals 17 residues. Trimming removed 0 bases at V and 1 base at J, with 15 bases between. The CDR3 loop is CASSLSQTGPVNYGYTF. The CDR3, as DNA: TGTGCCAGCAGTTTATCGCAAACAGGGCCCGTTAACTATGGCTACACCTTC.

The chain recombines TRBV12-3 or TRBV12-4 with TRBJ2-1; 10 bases match TRBD1. The CDR3 contains 16 residues. The V segment lost 6 bases and the J segment 12 bases; nucleotides outside the gene matches: 17. The CDR3 is CASSRPGQGWVWGQFF. CDR3 coding DNA: TGTGCCAGCAGCCGACCGGGACAGGGGTGGGTTTGGGGGCAGTTCTTC.

Regarding this clonotype: At one of its ends the junction is not consistent with the germline gene, which may arise from a read error. This chain uses TRBV6-8 with TRBJ1-6; no clear D gene. Germline V lookup: CDR1 MNHGY, CDR2 SAAAGT. The CDR3 consists of 14 residues. The CDR3 region has the DNA TGTGCCGGCAGGTACGAGGGTTATAATTCACCCCTCCACTTT. This translates into CAGRYEGYNSPLHF.

This clonotype was recorded at least ten times. The V and J genes are TRBV7-8 and TRBJ2-1; D remains unclear. Germline V gene sequence: CDR1 SGHVS, CDR2 FQNEAQ. This CDR3 has 13 residues. V gave up 4 bases and J gave up 8 bases, with 12 bases separating them. In DNA, the CDR3 is TGTGCCAGCAGCTCCCGGATGGTGGATGAGCAGTTCTTC. It specifies CASSSRMVDEQFF.

A remark on this clonotype: This likely comes from a read error, as the CDR3 has no conserved phenylalanine or tryptophan at its end. The gene calls are TRBV6-5 and TRBJ2-2; maybe TRBD2 (5 bases). CDR3 length equals 14 residues. V was shortened by 0 bases and J by 5 bases, with 7 bases between the two germline ends. Germline-derived CDR1 and CDR2 are MNHEY and SVGAGI. The CDR3 is CASSYSSGTGELFV. The CDR3 region has the DNA TGTGCCAGCAGTTACTCGTCGGGGACCGGGGAGCTGTTTGTT.

This clonotype has just a few counts. CDR3 in amino acids: CASRPQQGHYNEQFF. Written as DNA, the CDR3 is TGTGCCAGCAGACCCCAACAGGGGCACTACAATGAGCAGTTCTTC. This sequence joins TRBV6-5 and TRBJ2-1, with 7 nucleotides matching TRBD1. The CDR3 loop spans 15 amino acids. Germline V lookup: CDR1 MNHEY, CDR2 SVGAGI. Unmatched junction bases numbered 8, after V lost 6 bases and J lost 3 bases.

This clonotype was recorded a few times. This chain links TRBV27 with TRBJ1-1; 8 nucleotides agree with TRBD1. The CDR3 length is 16 residues. The germline V gene has CDR1 MNHEY and CDR2 SMNVEV (reference sequence). V gave up 4 bases and J gave up 1 base; unmatched junction bases: 8. CDR3 amino acids: CASSSLPGTGNTEAFF. The CDR3 bases are TGTGCCAGCAGTTCGCTTCCCGGGACAGGGAACACTGAAGCTTTCTTT.

The V gene is TRBV7-2, the J gene TRBJ1-2; D might be TRBD1 (5 bases). CDR3 length equals 15 residues. The V gene's germline CDR1 is SGHTA and CDR2 FQGNSA. Trimming stripped 4 bases from V and 7 bases from J, with 19 bases between. CDR3 DNA: TGTGCCAGCAGCTCACTGGGACTAGTCGCTGGTGGCTACACCTTC. Translation: CASSSLGLVAGGYTF.

The rearrangement uses TRBV20-1 and TRBJ2-1, with 8 positions matching TRBD1. V was pared by 7 bases and J by 4 bases, with 6 bases of the junction left unmatched. CDR1 and CDR2 (germline): DFQATT, SNEGSKA (reference sequence). The CDR3 contains 13 residues. CDR3 in amino acids: CSVKGQDYNEQFF. The DNA for the CDR3 is TGCAGTGTCAAGGGACAGGATTACAATGAGCAGTTCTTC.

V is TRBV6-5 and J is TRBJ1-2, with D tentatively TRBD1 (6 bases). V was cut by 5 bases and J by 4 bases, with 11 bases left in between. The CDR3 consists of 13 residues. Germline lookup yields CDR1 MNHEY and CDR2 SVGAGI. This chain's CDR3 is CASSLQGRYGYTF. As DNA, the CDR3 is TGTGCCAGCAGTCTTCAGGGGCGCTATGGCTACACCTTC.

This clonotype was picked up a small number of times. The chain joins TRBV12-3 or TRBV12-4 to TRBJ2-5; 7 bases match TRBD2. The CDR3 is 14 amino acids. The V segment lost 7 bases and the J segment 2 bases; nucleotides outside the gene matches: 7. CDR3 nucleotides: TGTGCCAGCACCCCAGAGGGAGGGCAAGAGACCCAGTACTTC. Encoded protein: CASTPEGGQETQYF.

In regard to this clonotype: This could be a read error, since a much larger clone is one nucleotide away. The chain recombines TRBV12-3 or TRBV12-4 with TRBJ1-5; D perhaps matches TRBD1 (5 bases). V was pared by 5 bases and J by 2 bases, with 19 bases between. The CDR3 extends over 17 amino acids. This CDR3 reads CASSPWDLSKGNQPQHF. The CDR3 nucleotides are TGTGCCAGCAGTCCCTGGGACCTCAGCAAGGGCAATCAGCCCCAGCATTTT.

This clonotype was detected only a few times. CDR3 DNA: TGTGCCAGCAGAGGCGGTACGGAGGGCTACACCTTC. The encoded protein is CASRGGTEGYTF. The rearrangement joins TRBV7-9 to TRBJ1-2, with D uncertain. Per the germline V gene, CDR1 is SEHNR and CDR2 is FQNEAQ (reference sequence). This CDR3 region has 12 residues. Trimming removed 6 bases from V and 8 bases from J, with 13 bases in between.

V usage is TRBV6-5 and J usage is TRBJ2-1; 9 bases align to TRBD1. The CDR3 runs 20 residues. Unmatched junction bases numbered 14, after V lost 2 bases and J lost 0 bases. Germline V gives CDR1 MNHEY, CDR2 SVGAGI. CDR3 sequence reads: CASSYRRTGATLSSYNEQFF. CDR3 DNA sequence: TGTGCCAGCAGTTACAGACGGACAGGGGCGACCCTTAGCTCCTACAATGAGCAGTTCTTC.

About this clonotype itself: One base away lies a much larger clone, so this may be a sequencing read error. V usage is TRBV7-2 and J usage is TRBJ2-7; weak D call: TRBD2 (7 bases). Germline V CDR1 and CDR2: SGHTA, FQGNSA. The CDR3 has 19 residues. Trimming removed 4 bases from V and 2 bases from J, with 27 bases in between. CDR3 nucleotide sequence: TGTGCCAGCAGCTCGCAAACGGTGGGGGGGCCAGTATTCGCCTACGAGCAGTACTTC. Translated, it gives CASSSQTVGGPVFAYEQYF. Combining the CDR3 with reference TRBV7-2 and TRBJ2-7 gives the whole variable domain GAGVSQSPSNKVTEKGKDVELRCDPISGHTALYWYRQSLGQGLEFLIYFQGNSAPDKSGLPSDRFSAERTGGSVSTLTIQRTQQEDSAVYLCASSSQTVGGPVFAYEQYFGPGTRLTVT.

This clonotype was counted between two and nine times. V and J are TRBV18 and TRBJ1-5; maybe TRBD1 (6 bases). Trimming left V 5 bases short and J 5 bases short, with 13 bases between. CDR1 is KGHSH, CDR2 LQKENI, per germline. This CDR3 is 14 amino acids long. CDR3 protein: CASSDEDRYQPQHF. In nucleotides, the CDR3 is TGTGCCAGCTCAGATGAGGACAGATATCAGCCCCAGCATTTT.

The chain recombines TRBV7-8 with TRBJ2-1; 9 bases agree with TRBD2. V lost 5 bases to trimming and J lost 5 bases; unmatched junction nucleotides: 7. This CDR3 contains 15 residues. CDR1 and CDR2 (germline): SGHVS, FQNEAQ. The CDR3 nucleotides read TGTGCCAGCAGCCTATTTAGCGGGGGAGACAATGAGCAGTTCTTC. The encoded protein is CASSLFSGGDNEQFF.